These 6 T cell receptor beta chains originate from one sample sequenced in a study of CD8 T cells in cerebrospinal fluid in Alzheimer's disease. For each CDR3 protein, TCRdb gives one entry from its re-call of the 10x single-cell sequencing reads, without DNA. Its listing shows roughly 1,700 distinct CDR3 sequences. The sequenced sample was cerebrospinal fluid. These receptors were collected from a human donor with mild cognitive impairment.

By frequency, this clonotype is medium-sized. The J gene is TRBJ2-2, the V gene TRBV29-1; absent DNA, TCRdb's TRBD2 call cannot be checked. CDR1 and CDR2 from the germline V gene are SQVTM and ANQGSEA. The CDR3 covers 14 residues. The CDR3 reads CSVVEGRNTGELFF.

Its frequency marks this clonotype as medium-sized. CDR3 protein: CASSLSGQETQYF. The chain has TRBV7-3 and TRBJ2-5; the D call from TCRdb, TRBD1, cannot be confirmed without DNA. This CDR3 is 13 amino acids long. Germline loops: CDR1 SGHTA, CDR2 FQGTGA.

The genes are TRBV12-3 or TRBV12-4 and TRBJ1-1; lacking DNA, the TRBD1 call made by TCRdb goes unchecked. This CDR3 is built from 14 residues. The chain's CDR3 is CASSSLGIGFGAFF.

Considering frequency, this clonotype is medium-sized. The chain combines TRBV9 with TRBJ2-3. From germline, CDR1 is SGDLS and CDR2 YYNGEE. This CDR3 region has 12 residues. This chain's CDR3 is CASSVDLDTQYF.

This clonotype is classed as medium-sized by frequency. V gene TRBV14 combines with J gene TRBJ2-7; as DNA is missing, the TRBD1 call by TCRdb cannot be tested. This CDR3 is built from 14 residues. The germline V gene encodes CDR1 SGHDN and CDR2 FVKESK. The CDR3: CASSQERRGHEQYF.

The rearrangement joins TRBV20-1 to TRBJ2-7; TCRdb designates TRBD2, a call that cannot be tested without DNA. Germline V gives CDR1 DFQATT, CDR2 SNEGSKA (reference sequence). The length of the CDR3 is 15 residues. The CDR3 sequence: CSAPGTSLSSYEQYF.